Listed here are 11 T cell receptor beta chains from one sample, sequenced in a study of blood T cell repertoires in COVID-19. Method: immunoSEQ multiplex PCR; TCRdb's copy keeps in-frame clones and lacks some. The data show some 70,000 clones, 87% seen once. Sequenced material: peripheral blood. Receptor source: a man over 45 with active COVID-19.

This clone was recorded once. The gene calls are TRBV6-5 and TRBJ1-6; maybe TRBD1 (5 bases). V was trimmed by 6 bases and J by 8 bases, leaving 17 bases between them. The CDR3 totals 15 residues. Germline assignment: CDR1 MNHEY and CDR2 SVGAGI. As DNA, the CDR3 is TGTGCCAGCAGATACCACTCAGGGCCAGATTCACCCCTCCACTTT. Its protein is CASRYHSGPDSPLHF.

The V and J genes are TRBV7-2 and TRBJ1-2, with D perhaps matching TRBD1 (6 bases). CDR1 SGHTA and CDR2 FQGNSA come from the germline V gene. The CDR3 contains 13 residues. Deletions cut 2 bases from V and 6 bases from J, with 10 bases between. As DNA, the CDR3 is TGTGCCAGCAGCTTACCGGACAGCCATGGCTACACCTTC. Translating it yields CASSLPDSHGYTF.

This chain joins TRBV7-2 and TRBJ1-2, with TRBD1 matching over 11 bases. The CDR3 is made up of 15 amino acids. V was clipped by 2 bases and J by 5 bases; unmatched bases: 4. CDR1 and CDR2 from the germline V gene are SGHTA and FQGNSA. CDR3 protein: CASSLTGQGGYGYTF. CDR3 coding DNA: TGTGCCAGCAGCTTAACGGGACAGGGGGGTTATGGCTACACCTTC.

V is TRBV9 and J is TRBJ2-7; TRBD1 agrees at 9 bases. Germline trimming cut 4 bases from V and 4 bases from J; bases unmatched to any gene: 3. The CDR3 sequence is 13 residues long. Germline values: CDR1 SGDLS, CDR2 YYNGEE. The CDR3 nucleotides are TGTGCCAGCAGCCCGGGACAGGGTTACGAGCAGTACTTC. Protein sequence: CASSPGQGYEQYF.

This chain joins TRBV27 and TRBJ2-2; D is possibly TRBD2 (6 bases). V dropped 8 bases and J dropped 5 bases, with 15 bases sitting between them. Germline V lookup: CDR1 MNHEY, CDR2 SMNVEV (reference sequence). This CDR3 has 14 amino acids. CDR3 sequence reads: CASRGLWGTGELFF. The DNA of the CDR3 is TGTGCCAGCCGGGGACTCTGGGGGACCGGGGAGCTGTTTTTT.

The V and J genes are TRBV30 and TRBJ1-4; 7 bases fit TRBD1. J gave up 4 bases and V 0 bases, and 11 bases lay outside the gene matches. The V gene's germline CDR1 is GTSNPN and CDR2 SVGIG (reference sequence). The CDR3 is 17 amino acids. CDR3 protein: CAWSVSSQGVGNEKLFF. The CDR3 DNA reads as TGTGCCTGGAGTGTATCATCGCAGGGGGTTGGTAATGAAAAACTGTTTTTT.

The gene calls are TRBV15 and TRBJ1-1; D is perhaps TRBD1 (5 bases). Trimming pared 0 bases from V and 4 bases from J, leaving 18 bases between. The CDR3 sequence is 17 residues long. Germline V gene lookup returns CDR1 LNHNV and CDR2 YYDKDF (reference sequence). The CDR3 region has the DNA TGTGCCACCAGCAGAGAGGGCGGGGCCCCTCGGCCCACTGAAGCTTTCTTT. Its translation: CATSREGGAPRPTEAFF.

This chain joins TRBV21-1 and TRBJ1-6; TRBD1 is taken as the D call from the table, unchecked against the DNA. TRBV21-1 is a known pseudogene. This CDR3 region has 14 residues. CDR3 protein: CASRTGFRNSPLHF. CDR3 nucleotides: TGTGCCAGCAGGACAGGGTTCAGGAATTCACCCCTCCACTTT.

CDR3 sequence reads: CASSSNQSGGGGETQYF. In DNA, the CDR3 is TGTGCCAGCAGCTCAAACCAAAGCGGGGGCGGCGGGGAGACCCAGTACTTC. This rearrangement joins TRBV2 to TRBJ2-5; 8 nucleotides match TRBD2. The CDR3 covers 17 residues. V was pared by 6 bases and J by 5 bases, with 17 bases of the junction left unmatched. The germline V gene has CDR1 SNHLY and CDR2 FYNNEI.

This chain uses TRBV5-5 with TRBJ2-3; a possible D gene is TRBD1 (5 bases). Germline V gene lookup returns CDR1 SGHKS and CDR2 YYEKEE (reference sequence). V was trimmed by 0 bases and J by 4 bases, leaving 6 bases between them. The CDR3 is made up of 13 amino acids. The CDR3 sequence is CASSLGGADTQYF. For the CDR3, the DNA is TGTGCCAGCAGCTTGGGGGGCGCAGATACGCAGTATTTT. Filled out from reference TRBV5-5 and TRBJ2-3, the complete variable domain reads DAGVTQSPTHLIKTRGQQVTLRCSPISGHKSVSWYQQVLGQGPQFIFQYYEKEERGRGNFPDRFSARQFPNYSSELNVNALLLGDSALYLCASSLGGADTQYFGPGTRLTVL.

V gene TRBV7-9 combines with J gene TRBJ1-2, with D unresolved. The CDR3 contains 14 residues. The germline gives CDR1 SEHNR, CDR2 FQNEAQ (reference sequence). Trimming pared 3 bases from V and 6 bases from J, leaving 14 bases between. The CDR3 coding sequence is TGTGCCAGCAGCTTGGCCCTCTTGGAGCATGGCTACACCTTC. Encoded protein: CASSLALLEHGYTF.